The 30 T cell receptor beta chains below come from one sample, sequenced in a study of cytomegalovirus exposure and HLA in healthy donors. The PCR contained 60 Vbeta and 13 Jbeta primers. TCRdb's table, derived via immunoSEQ multiplex PCR, lists solely in-frame clones and lacks some. Reported are 31,000 or so clones; the ten largest clones contain around 4.5%. The material sequenced was PBMCs. The receptors here all came from a female donor in good health and CMV-seronegative.

This sequence joins TRBV6-1 and TRBJ2-5, with a weak D call TRBD1 (6 bases). The J call could be wrong; TRBJ2-7 is a better fit for the DNA end. Germline CDR1 MNHNS, CDR2 SASEGT. The CDR3 has 15 amino acids. The CDR3 is CASSDILTGPYEQYF. The CDR3 nucleotides read TGTGCCAGCAGTGATATTTTGACAGGCCCCTACGAGCAGTACTTC.

The chain uses TRBV9 and TRBJ2-1, with D perhaps TRBD1 (6 bases). This CDR3 spans 15 amino acids. CDR1 is SGDLS, CDR2 YYNGEE, per germline. Trimming cost V 3 bases and J 5 bases, with 15 bases left between them. CDR3 nucleotides: TGTGCCAGCAGCGCAACCGGGACATATGACAATGAGCAGTTCTTC. This sequence encodes CASSATGTYDNEQFF.

The rearrangement joins TRBV7-2 to TRBJ2-1, with 9 bases identical to TRBD2. The CDR3 contains 18 residues. CDR1 SGHTA and CDR2 FQGNSA come from the germline V gene. Trimming removed 3 bases from V and 0 bases from J; junction bases left unmatched: 9. The CDR3, as DNA: TGTGCCAGCAGCTTTCGCAGCGGGGGGCTGAGCTCCTACAATGAGCAGTTCTTC. Translation: CASSFRSGGLSSYNEQFF.

The chain employs TRBV11-3 and TRBJ2-1; D gene uncertain. CDR1 and CDR2 from the germline V gene are SGHNT and YENEEA. Trimming pared 5 bases from V and 0 bases from J, leaving 14 bases between. The CDR3 sequence is 16 residues long. This CDR3 is CASSRRSTSSYNEQFF. CDR3 bases: TGTGCCAGCAGCCGACGATCGACAAGCTCCTACAATGAGCAGTTCTTC. The complete variable domain, with remaining parts taken from reference TRBV11-3 and TRBJ2-1, reads EAGVVQSPRYKIIEKKQPVAFWCNPISGHNTLYWYLQNLGQGPELLIRYENEEAVDDSQLPKDRFSAERLKGVDSTLKIQPAELGDSAVYLCASSRRSTSSYNEQFFGPGTRLTVL.

The CDR3, as DNA: TGTGCCAGCAGTTTCGCGGGACAGGGCTCCGGGCAGTACTTC. As protein: CASSFAGQGSGQYF. The gene calls are TRBV28 and TRBJ2-7; 9 positions agree with TRBD1. With V trimmed by 3 bases and J by 9 bases, 9 bases remained unmatched. The germline V gene encodes CDR1 MDHEN and CDR2 SYDVKM. The CDR3 is made up of 14 amino acids.

V gene TRBV9 combines with J gene TRBJ1-1; 8 positions match TRBD1. CDR3 length: 14 amino acids. Trimming cost V 4 bases and J 5 bases; bases outside gene matches: 7. Per the germline V gene, CDR1 is SGDLS and CDR2 is YYNGEE. This chain's CDR3 is CASSPQGALTEAFF. CDR3 coding DNA: TGTGCCAGCAGCCCTCAGGGGGCGCTTACTGAAGCTTTCTTT.

This chain links TRBV6-1 with TRBJ2-7; D remains ambiguous. The CDR3 is 15 residues long. Germline assignment: CDR1 MNHNS and CDR2 SASEGT. V dropped 8 bases and J dropped 2 bases, with 19 bases sitting between them. CDR3 amino acids: CASPSPAANAYEQYF. The CDR3 DNA is TGTGCCAGCCCCAGTCCGGCGGCCAACGCCTACGAGCAGTACTTC.

This chain joins TRBV11-3 and TRBJ2-4; D unresolved. Germline CDR1 reads SGHNT; CDR2 reads YENEEA. This CDR3 spans 20 amino acids. V gave up 0 bases and J gave up 1 base, with 22 bases separating them. CDR3 protein: CASSLDSPWPNPFAKNIQYF. Here the CDR3 DNA reads TGTGCCAGCAGCTTAGATTCCCCATGGCCGAATCCCTTTGCCAAAAACATTCAGTACTTC.

The rearrangement uses TRBV28 and TRBJ2-2; D not certain. The V end was cut by 6 bases, the J end by 3 bases, with 5 bases between. CDR1 and CDR2 from the germline V gene are MDHEN and SYDVKM. The CDR3 sequence is 12 residues long. Here the CDR3 reads CASRRYTGELFF. CDR3 DNA: TGTGCCAGCAGGCGGTACACCGGGGAGCTGTTTTTT.

CDR3 nucleotides: TGTGCCAGCAGCTTGAGGAGGGTAGGTGCTTTAGGCGAGCAGTTCTTC. Its protein product is CASSLRRVGALGEQFF. This chain uses TRBV5-6 with TRBJ2-1, with TRBD2 as a possible D gene (6 bases). Trimming took off 1 base at V and 10 bases at J, with 21 bases between the two ends. Per germline, CDR1 SGHDT and CDR2 YYEEEE. The CDR3 spans 16 residues.

This sequence joins TRBV28 and TRBJ1-2, with a possible D match to TRBD1 (5 bases). The ends were cut back, 6 bases at V and 7 bases at J, with 12 bases in the middle. Germline assignment: CDR1 MDHEN and CDR2 SYDVKM. The CDR3 loop spans 12 amino acids. The CDR3 bases are TGTGCCAGCAGAATGGGGCTTGCTGGCTACACCTTC. Translation: CASRMGLAGYTF.

The chain recombines TRBV10-3 with TRBJ1-5, with 7 bases matching TRBD1. Germline trimming cut 8 bases from V and 4 bases from J; bases unmatched to any gene: 2. Germline V gene sequence: CDR1 ENHRY, CDR2 SYGVKD. The CDR3 has 12 residues. The CDR3 DNA reads as TGTGCCATCTCCAGGGGGAATCAGCCCCAGCATTTT. Its protein is CAISRGNQPQHF.

The rearrangement joins TRBV18 to TRBJ1-6; D gene ambiguous. The CDR3 has 15 residues. Germline V gives CDR1 KGHSH, CDR2 LQKENI. V dropped 6 bases and J dropped 0 bases, with 9 bases sitting between them. The CDR3 region is CASSPGSSYNSPLHF. The CDR3 DNA sequence: TGTGCCAGCTCTCCGGGGAGCTCCTATAATTCACCCCTCCACTTT.

The chain joins TRBV2 to TRBJ2-5, with 11 positions matching TRBD2. J lost 2 bases, V lost 7 bases, and 9 bases had no gene match. The CDR3 totals 16 residues. The germline V gene encodes CDR1 SNHLY and CDR2 FYNNEI. CDR3 sequence: CASNSGTSGEQETQYF. The CDR3 DNA is TGTGCCAGCAATTCGGGGACTAGCGGTGAACAAGAGACCCAGTACTTC. The full variable domain, completed using reference TRBV2 and TRBJ2-5, is EPEVTQTPSHQVTQMGQEVILRCVPISNHLYFYWYRQILGQKVEFLVSFYNNEISEKSEIFDDQFSVERPDGSNFTLKIRSTKLEDSAMYFCASNSGTSGEQETQYFGPGTRLLVL.

The J gene is TRBJ2-1, the V gene TRBV9; 13 bases map to TRBD2. The CDR3 extends over 17 amino acids. V lost 5 bases to trimming and J lost 4 bases; unmatched junction nucleotides: 9. Germline V CDR1 and CDR2: SGDLS, YYNGEE. CDR3 sequence reads: CASRPGLAGSLYNEQFF. In nucleotides, the CDR3 is TGTGCCAGCAGGCCGGGACTAGCGGGAAGCCTTTACAATGAGCAGTTCTTC.

Measured by frequency, this clone is medium-sized. This chain joins TRBV7-9 and TRBJ1-2, with D perhaps TRBD1 (6 bases). Deletions cut 3 bases from V and 4 bases from J, with 15 bases between. The CDR3 consists of 15 residues. CDR1 is SEHNR, CDR2 FQNEAQ, per germline (reference sequence). CDR3 bases: TGTGCCAGCAGCTTGATAACAGGGCCCCCCTATGGCTACACCTTC. Translation: CASSLITGPPYGYTF.

This chain links TRBV30 with TRBJ2-3; D is unclear. Germline CDR1 and CDR2: GTSNPN and SVGIG (reference sequence). This CDR3 has 12 residues. The ends were cut back, 2 bases at V and 2 bases at J, with 5 bases in the middle. The CDR3, as DNA: TGTGCCTGGAGTCTGGCCACAGATACGCAGTATTTT. Its protein product is CAWSLATDTQYF.

The chain couples TRBV7-9 to TRBJ1-5; 9 positions agree with TRBD1. The V segment lost 5 bases and the J segment 0 bases; nucleotides outside the gene matches: 11. The germline CDR1 and CDR2 sequences are SEHNR and FQNEAQ (reference sequence). The CDR3 covers 18 residues. CDR3 bases: TGTGCCAGCAGCCTAGAAGGACAGGGGTGGGGTAGCAATCAGCCCCAGCATTTT. This translates into CASSLEGQGWGSNQPQHF.

The V gene is TRBV4-3, the J gene TRBJ1-5; D call uncertain. In germline, CDR1 is LGHNA, CDR2 YSLEER. Between the trimmed V and J ends, which lost 0 bases and 3 bases, there was a span of 12 bases. CDR3 length: 16 amino acids. DNA for the CDR3: TGCGCCAGCAGCCAAGATCTTAAGAGGATCAATCAGCCCCAGCATTTT. It encodes CASSQDLKRINQPQHF.

The rearrangement joins TRBV11-3 to TRBJ2-4, with TRBD2 identical over 8 bases. Germline V gene sequence: CDR1 SGHNT, CDR2 YENEEA. V shed 4 bases and J 14 bases; nucleotides not matched to a gene: 13. The CDR3 length is 14 residues. CDR3 in DNA: TGTGCCAGCAGCTACTCCGGGACTAGTAGAAGGGAGTACTTC. Translating gives CASSYSGTSRREYF. Full variable domain (rest looked up from reference TRBV11-3 and TRBJ2-4): EAGVVQSPRYKIIEKKQPVAFWCNPISGHNTLYWYLQNLGQGPELLIRYENEEAVDDSQLPKDRFSAERLKGVDSTLKIQPAELGDSAVYLCASSYSGTSRREYFGAGTRLSVL.

The chain couples TRBV6-1 to TRBJ1-1; D gene unclear. CDR1 is MNHNS and CDR2 is SASEGT in the germline V gene. Between the trimmed V and J ends, which lost 2 bases and 6 bases, there was a span of 4 bases. This CDR3 contains 11 residues. The CDR3 here is CASSEQAEAFF. CDR3 nucleotides: TGTGCCAGCAGTGAACAGGCTGAAGCTTTCTTT.

The V and J genes are TRBV6-1 and TRBJ1-1, with unresolved D. The germline V and J ends were trimmed by 1 base and 1 base, with 10 bases remaining between them. Germline V gene lookup returns CDR1 MNHNS and CDR2 SASEGT. The CDR3 length is 15 residues. The CDR3: CASSEVGVANTEAFF. CDR3 DNA: TGTGCCAGCAGTGAAGTGGGAGTGGCGAACACTGAAGCTTTCTTT.

The CDR3 DNA follows: TGTGCCAGCCCGTGGGGGACTTACAATCAGCCCCAGCATTTT. Its protein product is CASPWGTYNQPQHF. The chain is built from TRBV6-4 and TRBJ1-5, with a weak D call TRBD1 (5 bases). V was shortened by 8 bases and J by 3 bases, with 14 bases between the two germline ends. The germline V gene has CDR1 MRHNA and CDR2 SNTAGT. This CDR3 comprises 14 residues.

The chain is built from TRBV18 and TRBJ2-7, with 13 positions matching TRBD2. The germline CDR1 and CDR2 sequences are KGHSH and LQKENI. V trimming: 4 bases; J trimming: 2 bases; junction bases outside the gene matches: 5. CDR3 length equals 16 residues. The CDR3 bases are TGTGCCAGCTCACTAGGGACTAGCGGGGCCCCCTACGAGCAGTACTTC. This encodes CASSLGTSGAPYEQYF.

The rearrangement joins TRBV18 to TRBJ1-2; 9 bases are a match to TRBD1. The CDR3 sequence is 16 residues long. The V gene end was trimmed by 3 bases and the J gene end by 0 bases; junction bases not matched to a gene: 5. CDR1 and CDR2 (germline): KGHSH, LQKENI. CDR3 region: CASSPDRGPANYGYTF. The CDR3 nucleotides read TGTGCCAGCTCACCGGACAGGGGCCCAGCTAACTATGGCTACACCTTC.

The chain couples TRBV7-2 to TRBJ1-1; maybe TRBD1 (5 bases). Germline CDR1 SGHTA, CDR2 FQGNSA. Trimming shortened V by 5 bases and J by 8 bases, and 21 bases separated the two germline ends. The CDR3 spans 15 residues. Here the CDR3 reads CASSERQRQIPEAFF. In nucleotides, the CDR3 is TGTGCCAGCAGCGAAAGACAGCGCCAAATCCCAGAAGCTTTCTTT.

The chain employs TRBV9 and TRBJ2-7; 8 bases fit TRBD1. Germline CDR1 is SGDLS and CDR2 is YYNGEE. V lost 4 bases, J lost 5 bases, and 8 bases stayed unmatched. This CDR3 comprises 14 residues. CDR3 in DNA: TGTGCCAGCAGCCCTTGGGACAGGATACACGAGCAGTACTTC. Its protein is CASSPWDRIHEQYF.

The chain combines TRBV4-1 with TRBJ2-7, with D possibly being TRBD2 (5 bases). This CDR3 is 15 amino acids long. V dropped 1 base and J dropped 4 bases, with 14 bases sitting between them. Germline V gives CDR1 MGHRA, CDR2 YSYEKL. The CDR3 nucleotides read TGCGCCAGCAGCCAAGGCGCCGGGGTTGGGTACGAGCAGTACTTC. It codes for CASSQGAGVGYEQYF.

This rearrangement joins TRBV19 to TRBJ1-5, with D uncertain. V was trimmed by 3 bases and J by 3 bases, leaving 9 bases between them. The CDR3 runs to 14 residues. Germline values: CDR1 LNHDA, CDR2 SQIVND (reference sequence). The DNA of the CDR3 is TGTGCCAGTAGTATTGAACAGTTCAATCAGCCCCAGCATTTT. Translation: CASSIEQFNQPQHF.

This chain links TRBV7-6 with TRBJ2-7; D may be TRBD1 (7 bases). CDR3 length equals 13 residues. Germline CDR1 is SGHVS and CDR2 is FNYEAQ. Trimming stripped 5 bases from V and 1 base from J, with 9 bases between. CDR3 region: CASSAGQSYEQYF. CDR3 nucleotide sequence: TGTGCCAGCAGCGCGGGACAGTCCTACGAGCAGTACTTC.